Listed below are T cell receptor beta chains from one sample, sequenced in a study of cytomegalovirus exposure and HLA in healthy donors. The table came from immunoSEQ multiplex PCR; TCRdb's copy has only in-frame clones and leaves some out. The data show about 150,000 clones, over 60% seen once. The source material was PBMCs. The receptors come from a man aged 40-55 years in good health and CMV-seronegative. Each CDR3 is given without its conserved first and last residue. Each record gives: CDR3 length, V gene, CDR3 protein.

cdr3_length: 19; v_call: TRBV7-6; cdr3_aa: ASSAFALDKTLSYSNQPQH
cdr3_length: 9; v_call: TRBV7-9; cdr3_aa: ASSRDREQY
cdr3_length: 14; v_call: TRBV10-3; cdr3_aa: AISESFLAGRNEQF
cdr3_length: 13; v_call: TRBV6-1; cdr3_aa: ASRTGQGSTDTQY
cdr3_length: 13; v_call: TRBV6-5; cdr3_aa: ASSPLAGPTDTQY
cdr3_length: 13; v_call: TRBV11-3; cdr3_aa: ASSAVTGLNTEAF
cdr3_length: 13; v_call: TRBV4-1; cdr3_aa: ASSQEERAPQKLF
cdr3_length: 10; v_call: TRBV5-6; cdr3_aa: ASSPDGYGYT
cdr3_length: 14; v_call: TRBV27; cdr3_aa: ASSLYGGGPGNEQF
cdr3_length: 14; v_call: TRBV18; cdr3_aa: ASSPPLAGVNNEQF
cdr3_length: 12; v_call: TRBV9; cdr3_aa: ASSVAVRANEQY
cdr3_length: 11; v_call: TRBV30; cdr3_aa: AWSGGGAETQY
cdr3_length: 13; v_call: TRBV11-3; cdr3_aa: ASSPESGPAETQY
cdr3_length: 14; v_call: TRBV7-2; cdr3_aa: ASSLAYGAGGEKLF
cdr3_length: 14; v_call: TRBV6-5; cdr3_aa: ASSYLLAGGPGEQY
cdr3_length: 17; v_call: TRBV4-2; cdr3_aa: ASSQDDRQLYSGANVLT
cdr3_length: 11; v_call: TRBV7-2; cdr3_aa: ASSTSGGNEQF
cdr3_length: 13; v_call: TRBV9; cdr3_aa: ASSNHQSRGDTQY
cdr3_length: 11; v_call: TRBV27; cdr3_aa: ASSPDRENGYT
cdr3_length: 13; v_call: TRBV6-5; cdr3_aa: ASSQDRVLPYEQY
cdr3_length: 11; v_call: TRBV6-6; cdr3_aa: ASKLTDNYGYT
cdr3_length: 15; v_call: TRBV5-4; cdr3_aa: ASSLGGGTGVVPEAF
cdr3_length: 11; v_call: TRBV7-9; cdr3_aa: ASSLLGTPEAF
cdr3_length: 16; v_call: TRBV5-1; cdr3_aa: ASSLFGQGGGGSTEAF
cdr3_length: 14; v_call: TRBV5-6; cdr3_aa: ASSLVFLGTGVSYT